The rows below give T cell receptor beta chains drawn from one sample of a study of T cell responses to AZD1222 COVID-19 vaccine. TCRdb's copy holds only in-frame clones and misses some; the assay was immunoSEQ multiplex PCR. Seen here are 150,000 to 190,000 clones, 85% to 95% observed once, and the top ten hold around 1.5%. This material consisted of peripheral blood, taken 28 days after the second AZD1222 dose. The receptors stem from an adult who received the AZD1222 COVID-19 vaccine. Each CDR3 is given with its conserved first and last residue. A D gene is named only where the DNA matches it firmly. Not every row has a clone size; where given, it reads once, few, many or a size class.

size	V	J	D	CDR3	DNA
NA	TRBV5-1	TRBJ2-5	NA	CASRSGTQETQYF	TGCGCCAGCAGGAGCGGAACACAAGAGACCCAGTACTTC
NA	TRBV6-5	TRBJ1-5	NA	CASTPTGYNNQPQHF	TGTGCCAGCACCCCTACAGGGTATAACAATCAGCCCCAGCATTTT
NA	TRBV19	TRBJ1-2	NA	CASRRESGWDYGYTF	TGTGCCAGTAGACGGGAGTCGGGATGGGACTATGGCTACACCTTC
NA	TRBV21-1	TRBJ2-7	NA	CASSKVLTSGSYEQYF	TGTGCCAGCAGCAAAGTTCTGACTAGCGGGTCATACGAGCAGTACTTC
NA	TRBV10-3	TRBJ1-2	NA	CAISETGTYGYTF	TGTGCCATCAGTGAGACGGGGACGTATGGCTACACCTTC
once	TRBV6-5	TRBJ1-5	TRBD1	CASNQGAYSQPQHF	TGTGCCAGCAACCAGGGGGCCTATTCCCAGCCCCAGCATTTT
NA	TRBV3-1/TRBV3-2	TRBJ1-2	NA	CASSQRRGLSNYGYTF	TGTGCCAGCAGCCAGCGCCGGGGACTGTCTAACTATGGCTACACCTTC
NA	TRBV7-2	TRBJ1-6	NA	CASSLHGQINSPLHF	TGTGCCAGCAGCTTGCACGGACAGATTAATTCACCCCTCCACTTT
NA	TRBV19	TRBJ1-5	NA	CASTQRATGNQPQHF	TGTGCCAGTACCCAAAGGGCTACCGGCAATCAGCCCCAGCATTTT
NA	TRBV30	TRBJ1-5	NA	CAWSVRQKLTQPQHF	TGTGCCTGGAGTGTGCGGCAAAAACTCACTCAGCCCCAGCATTTT
NA	TRBV9	TRBJ2-2	TRBD2	CASGQASGGTGELFF	TGTGCCAGCGGTCAAGCCAGCGGGGGCACCGGGGAGCTGTTTTTT
NA	TRBV9	TRBJ1-2	NA	CASSVESEGTRYTF	TGTGCCAGCAGCGTAGAGTCAGAGGGGACGCGCTACACCTTC
NA	TRBV3-1/TRBV3-2	TRBJ2-3	TRBD2	CASSQDLASGISHTQYF	TGTGCCAGCAGCCAAGATTTGGCTAGCGGGATAAGTCATACGCAGTATTTT
once	TRBV19	TRBJ1-1	NA	CASRLNTEAFF	TGTGCCAGTAGATTGAACACTGAAGCTTTCTTT
NA	TRBV2	TRBJ2-2	TRBD1	CASSDQGARRLVAAGELFF	TGTGCCAGCAGTGACCAGGGGGCCCGACGACTAGTTGCGGCCGGGGAGCTGTTTTTT
NA	TRBV28	TRBJ1-5	TRBD1	CASSFPGTGGSTQHF	TGTGCCAGCAGTTTCCCGGGGACAGGGGGCTCTACCCAGCATTTT
NA	TRBV2	TRBJ1-5	TRBD1	CASSVQGAQPQHF	TGTGCCAGCAGTGTCCAGGGGGCACAGCCCCAGCATTTT
NA	TRBV6-5	TRBJ1-1	TRBD1	CASSYSRGPTEAFF	TGTGCCAGCAGTTACTCCAGGGGGCCTACTGAAGCTTTCTTT
NA	TRBV2	TRBJ2-7	NA	CASSAGGGEQYF	TGTGCCAGCAGTGCTGGAGGGGGCGAGCAGTACTTC
few	TRBV9	TRBJ1-1	TRBD1	CASSARRGTPPGQGLSTEAFF	TGTGCCAGCAGCGCCCGGAGAGGGACGCCTCCGGGACAGGGCCTTAGTACTGAAGCTTTCTTT
NA	TRBV10-3	TRBJ1-1	TRBD1	CAISDPGQGLNTEAFF	TGTGCCATCAGTGATCCGGGACAGGGGTTGAACACTGAAGCTTTCTTT
NA	TRBV5-1	TRBJ2-1	TRBD1	CASSTLSGTGVGNEQFF	TGCGCCAGCAGCACTTTATCCGGGACAGGGGTCGGGAATGAGCAGTTCTTC
few	TRBV7-9	TRBJ1-2	NA	CASSFGAGYGYTF	TGTGCCAGCAGCTTTGGAGCAGGCTATGGCTACACCTTC
NA	TRBV6-1	TRBJ1-2	NA	CASSEALPDVLYLAPNGYTF	TGTGCCAGCAGTGAAGCGCTTCCGGACGTCCTATACTTAGCTCCAAATGGCTACACCTTC
NA	TRBV6-4	TRBJ2-3	NA	CASSSGTRRADTQYF	TGTGCCAGCAGCTCCGGGACACGCAGGGCAGATACGCAGTATTTT
NA	TRBV15	TRBJ1-5	NA	CATSSARSGSLAQHF	TGTGCCACCAGCAGTGCCCGATCGGGGTCTTTGGCCCAGCATTTT
once	TRBV28	TRBJ2-1	NA	CASRTPHQQGQFF	TGTGCCAGCCGAACGCCCCACCAACAGGGGCAGTTCTTC
NA	TRBV28	TRBJ2-7	NA	CASSFDLGVREQYF	TGTGCCAGCAGTTTCGATCTGGGGGTGAGGGAGCAGTACTTC
few	TRBV9	TRBJ2-1	TRBD1	CASSVSRQGLYNEQFF	TGTGCCAGCAGCGTATCTCGACAGGGGCTATACAATGAGCAGTTCTTC
once	TRBV19	TRBJ2-2	TRBD2	CASSRLAGASTGELFF	TGTGCCAGTAGCCGACTAGCGGGAGCGTCCACCGGGGAGCTGTTTTTT
NA	TRBV5-1	TRBJ1-2	NA	CASSLYANYGYTF	TGCGCCAGCAGCTTGTACGCGAACTATGGCTACACCTTC
NA	TRBV6-5	TRBJ1-3	NA	CASSFGGSGNTIYF	TGTGCCAGCAGTTTTGGGGGGTCTGGAAACACCATATATTTT
NA	TRBV6-2/TRBV6-3	TRBJ1-1	NA	CASSYLGNTEAFF	TGTGCCAGCAGTTACTTGGGGAACACTGAAGCTTTCTTT
NA	TRBV5-1	TRBJ2-3	TRBD1	CASSSSVRGLTDTQYF	TGCGCCAGCAGCTCTTCCGTTAGGGGGCTCACAGATACGCAGTATTTT
NA	TRBV5-5	TRBJ2-3	TRBD2	CASGFAAGAADTQYF	TGTGCCAGCGGTTTTGCGGCGGGAGCTGCAGATACGCAGTATTTT
NA	TRBV7-2	TRBJ1-2	NA	CASSPHQGGYTF	TGTGCCAGCAGCCCCCACCAGGGTGGCTACACCTTC
NA	TRBV4-2	TRBJ2-2	NA	CASSHGQGIAGGTGELFF	TGTGCCAGCAGCCACGGACAGGGGATAGCGGGGGGAACCGGGGAGCTGTTTTTT
NA	TRBV28	TRBJ1-1	TRBD1	CASSPSDRVNTEAFF	TGTGCCAGCAGTCCATCGGACAGGGTGAACACTGAAGCTTTCTTT
NA	TRBV6-5	TRBJ1-1	TRBD1	CASGNGGQGNTEAFF	TGTGCCAGCGGTAATGGGGGACAGGGGAACACTGAAGCTTTCTTT
NA	TRBV30	TRBJ1-5	NA	CAWSGGGLGRNQPQHF	TGTGCCTGGAGTGGAGGTGGGTTGGGGCGCAATCAGCCCCAGCATTTT
once	TRBV21-1	TRBJ2-7	NA	CASSSPKLFTSLNYEQYF	TGTGCCAGCAGCAGTCCAAAATTATTCACTAGCTTAAACTACGAGCAGTACTTC
NA	TRBV12-3/TRBV12-4	TRBJ1-5	TRBD1	CASKGASNQPQHF	TGTGCCAGCAAGGGGGCTAGCAATCAGCCCCAGCATTTT
once	TRBV19	TRBJ1-2	NA	CASSIGPTGPDGYTF	TGTGCCAGTAGTATAGGCCCCACAGGGCCAGATGGCTACACCTTC
once	TRBV5-1	TRBJ1-4	NA	CASSLDSSNEKLFF	TGCGCCAGCAGCTTGGACAGCAGTAATGAAAAACTGTTTTTT